One and the same sample provided the 18 T cell receptor beta chains below, sequenced in a study of identical twins. Via MiXCR, TCRdb re-called the 5' RACE reads, giving one row per CDR3 protein. The repertoire holds roughly 630,000 distinct CDR3 sequences, with 7% to 7.5% as singletons. These same data were also listed under a study on yellow fever vaccine responses in identical twins.

Specimen: PBMCs. Receptor source: a woman between 18 and 29 years old in good health.

This CDR3 is CASSRRTGPRPSTDTQYF. The CDR3 region has the DNA TGTGCCAGTAGTCGACGGACAGGCCCTCGTCCTAGCACAGATACGCAGTATTTT. V usage is TRBV19 and J usage is TRBJ2-3; 7 bases line up with TRBD1. Germline values: CDR1 LNHDA, CDR2 SQIVND (reference sequence). This CDR3 region has 18 residues. V lost 5 bases to trimming and J lost 0 bases; unmatched junction nucleotides: 14.

This clonotype was detected many times. The CDR3 loop is CASSWGWWARNYGYTF. For the CDR3, the DNA is TGTGCCAGCAGTTGGGGATGGTGGGCCCGTAACTATGGCTACACCTTC. This chain uses TRBV28 with TRBJ1-2; D uncertain. V was cut by 4 bases and J by 1 base, with 16 bases left in between. CDR3 size: 16 residues. Germline CDR1 is MDHEN and CDR2 is SYDVKM.

The V gene is TRBV24-1, the J gene TRBJ2-7; the D is unclear. The ends were cut back, 0 bases at V and 9 bases at J, with 5 bases in the middle. Germline V lookup: CDR1 KGHDR, CDR2 SFDVKD. The CDR3 loop spans 11 amino acids. CDR3 sequence: CATSDLTGQYF. CDR3 nucleotide sequence: TGTGCCACCAGTGATTTGACGGGGCAGTACTTC.

This clonotype appeared a few times. This chain connects TRBV12-3 or TRBV12-4 to TRBJ2-6, with a possible D match to TRBD1 (6 bases). The germline V and J ends were trimmed by 6 bases and 0 bases, with 18 bases remaining between them. The CDR3 runs 18 residues. CDR3 amino acids: CASSTTGYHLSGANVLTF. Here the CDR3 DNA reads TGTGCCAGCAGCACAACAGGGTACCACCTCTCTGGGGCCAACGTCCTGACTTTC.

The J gene is TRBJ2-5, the V gene TRBV7-9; no reliable D call. The V gene lost 1 base and the J gene lost 9 bases, with 3 bases spanning the gap. Germline V gene data show CDR1 as SEHNR and CDR2 as FQNEAQ (reference sequence). This CDR3 has 10 amino acids. CDR3 sequence: CASSLGSQYF. The CDR3 nucleotides are TGTGCCAGCAGCTTAGGATCCCAGTACTTC.

V gene TRBV2 combines with J gene TRBJ2-1, with D unclear. The V end lost 4 bases, the J end lost 15 bases, and 10 bases lay between the germline ends. Germline CDR1 and CDR2: SNHLY and FYNNEI. The CDR3 sequence is 10 residues long. The DNA of the CDR3 is TGTGCCAGCAGTGGACGACGGACGTTCTTC. This gives the protein CASSGRRTFF. Based on the CDR3 plus reference TRBV2 and TRBJ2-1, the full variable domain is EPEVTQTPSHQVTQMGQEVILRCVPISNHLYFYWYRQILGQKVEFLVSFYNNEISEKSEIFDDQFSVERPDGSNFTLKIRSTKLEDSAMYFCASSGRRTFFGPGTRLTVL.

This clonotype has ten or more counts. The rearrangement links TRBV3-1 to TRBJ1-1, with D tentatively TRBD1 (5 bases). V lost 0 bases to trimming and J lost 8 bases, with 13 bases between them. CDR1 is LGHDT and CDR2 is YNNKEL in the germline V gene (reference sequence). The CDR3 length is 14 residues. The CDR3 loop is CASSQDIQAGEAFF. For the CDR3, the DNA is TGTGCCAGCAGCCAAGATATACAGGCTGGGGAAGCTTTCTTT.

The CDR3 DNA sequence: TGCAGTGCTAGAACCGGGACAGGGCGGTCAGATACGCAGTATTTT. Its protein product is CSARTGTGRSDTQYF. The J gene is TRBJ2-3, the V gene TRBV20-1, with 9 bases lining up with TRBD1. Germline V CDR1 and CDR2: DFQATT, SNEGSKA (reference sequence). This CDR3 is 15 amino acids long. V dropped 2 bases and J dropped 4; count of bases not matched to a gene: 7.

This clonotype was recorded at least ten times. This chain uses TRBV5-1 with TRBJ2-1; 11 nucleotides align to TRBD1. The V gene's germline CDR1 is SGHRS and CDR2 YFSETQ. The trim removed 4 bases at V and 9 bases at J, leaving 9 bases unmatched. CDR3 size: 15 residues. In nucleotides, the CDR3 is TGCGCCAGCAGCGCGGACAGGGGGCCACGTGTTGAGCAGTTCTTC. Translating gives CASSADRGPRVEQFF.

The gene calls are TRBV2 and TRBJ2-2, with D hard to call. The CDR3 is 11 residues long. CDR1 and CDR2 from the germline V gene are SNHLY and FYNNEI. The V and J ends lost 7 bases and 7 bases respectively, with 7 bases between them. The CDR3 is CASKGGGELFF. In DNA, the CDR3 is TGTGCCAGCAAGGGTGGCGGGGAGCTGTTTTTT. The full variable domain, its missing parts supplied by reference TRBV2 and TRBJ2-2, is EPEVTQTPSHQVTQMGQEVILRCVPISNHLYFYWYRQILGQKVEFLVSFYNNEISEKSEIFDDQFSVERPDGSNFTLKIRSTKLEDSAMYFCASKGGGELFFGEGSRLTVL.

V gene TRBV12-3 or TRBV12-4 combines with J gene TRBJ2-7; perhaps TRBD2 as D (6 bases). V was shortened by 5 bases and J by 3 bases, with 14 bases between the two germline ends. The CDR3 length is 14 residues. CDR3 nucleotides: TGTGCCAGCAGTAAAGGCCCAGCGGGCTACGAGCAGTACTTC. This translates into CASSKGPAGYEQYF.

This clonotype was counted only a few times. The rearrangement joins TRBV5-1 to TRBJ1-2; 9 positions agree with TRBD1. V lost 0 bases to trimming and J lost 6 bases; unmatched junction nucleotides: 6. The CDR3 runs to 15 residues. Per germline, CDR1 SGHRS and CDR2 YFSETQ. CDR3 amino acids: CASSLVGQGVDGYTF. DNA of the CDR3: TGCGCCAGCAGCTTGGTGGGACAGGGAGTGGATGGCTACACCTTC.

This clonotype has a handful of counts. This sequence joins TRBV7-8 and TRBJ1-5; D might be TRBD1 (5 bases). V was cut by 5 bases and J by 0 bases, with 17 bases left in between. The germline V gene encodes CDR1 SGHVS and CDR2 FQNEAQ. The CDR3 has 17 amino acids. The CDR3 is CASSTQPGQLSNQPQHF. The CDR3, as DNA: TGTGCCAGCAGCACCCAGCCGGGGCAGCTTAGCAATCAGCCCCAGCATTTT.

This clonotype has more than one count but fewer than ten. The rearrangement links TRBV20-1 to TRBJ1-6; 7 bases map to TRBD1. This CDR3 has 14 amino acids. Germline V gene data show CDR1 as DFQATT and CDR2 as SNEGSKA (reference sequence). With V trimmed by 3 bases and J by 7 bases, 6 bases remained unmatched. Written as DNA, the CDR3 is TGCAGTGCTAGCGAGGGGGCGGGGAATTCACCCCTCCACTTT. Translation: CSASEGAGNSPLHF.

This clonotype came up a few times. The chain employs TRBV4-2 and TRBJ2-2; D unresolved. The V gene's germline CDR1 is LGHNA and CDR2 YNFKEQ. The CDR3 spans 18 residues. V shed 3 bases and J shed 1 base, with 18 bases lying between them. The CDR3 reads CASSQKTIGPLNTGELFF. CDR3 in DNA: TGTGCCAGCAGCCAGAAAACCATAGGACCATTGAACACCGGGGAGCTGTTTTTT.

This clonotype was counted ten times or more. The chain links TRBV2 to TRBJ2-1; no definite D call. Trimming took 8 bases from V and 13 from J, leaving 12 bases between them. Germline CDR1 and CDR2: SNHLY and FYNNEI. The length of the CDR3 is 10 residues. CDR3: CASFRSNQFF. The CDR3, as DNA: TGTGCCAGCTTTCGTTCCAACCAGTTCTTC.

This clonotype was counted only a few times. The chain is built from TRBV2 and TRBJ2-4, with D unresolved. This CDR3 has 13 amino acids. The V gene lost 8 bases and the J gene lost 2 bases, with 10 bases spanning the gap. Germline CDR1 and CDR2: SNHLY and FYNNEI. The CDR3 nucleotides are TGTGCCAGCGACGCGTATACCAAAAACATTCAGTACTTC. Protein: CASDAYTKNIQYF.

This rearrangement joins TRBV6-5 to TRBJ2-3, with 14 bases that match TRBD2. With V trimmed by 5 bases and J by 6 bases, 10 bases remained unmatched. Germline-derived CDR1 and CDR2 are MNHEY and SVGAGI. CDR3 length: 17 amino acids. The CDR3 reads CASSTRLAGGPGDTQYF. The CDR3, as DNA: TGTGCCAGCAGTACACGACTAGCGGGGGGGCCAGGGGATACGCAGTATTTT.